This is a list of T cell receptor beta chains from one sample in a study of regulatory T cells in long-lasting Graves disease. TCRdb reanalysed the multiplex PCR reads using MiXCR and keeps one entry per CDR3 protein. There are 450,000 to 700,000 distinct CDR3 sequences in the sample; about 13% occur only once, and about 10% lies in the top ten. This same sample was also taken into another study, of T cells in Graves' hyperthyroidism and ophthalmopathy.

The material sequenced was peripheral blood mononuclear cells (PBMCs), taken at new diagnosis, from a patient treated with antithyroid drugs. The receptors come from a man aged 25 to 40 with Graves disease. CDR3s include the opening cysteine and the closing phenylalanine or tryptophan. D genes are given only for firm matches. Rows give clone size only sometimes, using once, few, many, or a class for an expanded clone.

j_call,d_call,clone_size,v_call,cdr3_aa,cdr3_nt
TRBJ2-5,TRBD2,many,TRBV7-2,CASSSPSGRVETQYF,TGTGCCAGCAGCTCCCCCAGCGGGAGGGTAGAGACCCAGTACTTC
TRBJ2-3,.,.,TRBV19,CASSQLQTDTQYF,TGTGCCAGTAGTCAGCTTCAAACAGATACGCAGTATTTT
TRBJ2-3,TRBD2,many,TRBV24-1,CATSDLTSGSTDTQYF,TGTGCCACCAGTGACCTGACTAGCGGGAGCACAGATACGCAGTATTTT
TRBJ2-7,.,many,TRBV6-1,CASKVPLGNEQYF,TGTGCCAGCAAAGTTCCCCTAGGGAACGAGCAGTACTTC
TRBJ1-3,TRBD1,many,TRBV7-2,CASSQTGGNTIYF,TGTGCCAGCAGCCAGACAGGGGGAAACACCATATATTTT
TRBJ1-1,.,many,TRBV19,CASSSLWNTEAFF,TGTGCCAGTTCGTCGTTATGGAACACTGAAGCTTTCTTT
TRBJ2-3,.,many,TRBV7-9,CAGAGKDTQYF,TGTGCCGGAGCGGGTAAAGATACGCAGTATTTT
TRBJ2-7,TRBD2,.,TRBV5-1,CASSSRAGTAYEQYF,TGCGCCAGCAGCTCTCGAGCGGGAACGGCCTACGAGCAGTACTTC
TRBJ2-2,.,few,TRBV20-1,CSARRLSGGMTTTGELFF,TGCAGTGCTAGACGGCTATCAGGGGGGATGACAACTACCGGGGAGCTGTTTTTT
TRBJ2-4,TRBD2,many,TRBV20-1,CSAMTSGRVNIQYF,TGCAGTGCTATGACTAGCGGGAGGGTAAACATTCAGTACTTC
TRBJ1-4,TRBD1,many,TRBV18,CASSPGGSNEKLFF,TGCGCCAGCAGCCCAGGGGGCTCCAATGAAAAACTGTTTTTT
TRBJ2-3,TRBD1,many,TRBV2,CASGQQGWDTQYF,TGTGCCAGCGGGCAACAGGGGTGGGATACGCAGTATTTT
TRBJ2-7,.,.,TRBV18,CASSPPSLTYEQYF,TGTGCCAGCTCACCACCGTCACTTACCTACGAGCAGTACTTC
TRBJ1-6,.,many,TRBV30,CAWNRPANSPLHF,TGTGCCTGGAATCGACCGGCTAATTCACCCCTCCACTTT
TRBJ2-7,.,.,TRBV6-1,CAIEKGSSVYEQYF,TGTGCCATCGAGAAGGGCTCGTCTGTCTACGAGCAGTACTTC
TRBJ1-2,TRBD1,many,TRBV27,CASSPGTETLYGYTF,TGTGCCAGCAGTCCTGGGACAGAAACCCTCTATGGCTACACCTTC
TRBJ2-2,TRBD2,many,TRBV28,CASSLWGGGLAGVGGELFF,TGTGCCAGCAGTTTATGGGGCGGGGGACTAGCGGGAGTTGGCGGGGAGCTGTTTTTT
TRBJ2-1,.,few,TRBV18,CASSPAREDNEQFF,TGTGCCAGCTCACCGGCCCGTGAAGACAATGAGCAGTTCTTC
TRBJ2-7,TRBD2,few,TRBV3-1,CASSHGAGTRSYEQYF,TGTGCCAGCAGCCATGGGGCCGGGACTAGGTCTTACGAGCAGTACTTC
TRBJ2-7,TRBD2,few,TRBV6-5,CASSSVGAGGSEQYF,TGTGCCAGCAGTTCCGTAGGGGCGGGGGGGAGCGAGCAGTACTTC
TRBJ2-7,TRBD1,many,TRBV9,CASNAGTGGDEQYF,TGTGCCAGCAACGCCGGGACAGGGGGCGACGAGCAGTACTTC
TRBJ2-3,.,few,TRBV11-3,CASSLGAGEDHTDTQYF,TGTGCCAGCAGCTTAGGGGCCGGGGAAGACCACACAGATACGCAGTATTTT
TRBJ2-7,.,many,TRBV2,CASSERLSYEQYF,TGTGCCAGCAGTGAAAGACTGTCCTACGAGCAGTACTTC
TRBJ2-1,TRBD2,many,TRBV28,CASSLGLAGGPPYNEQFF,TGTGCCAGCAGTTTAGGCCTAGCGGGAGGGCCGCCGTACAATGAGCAGTTCTTC
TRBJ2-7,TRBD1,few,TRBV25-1,CASRTGRGEQYF,TGTGCCAGCAGGACAGGGCGTGGCGAGCAGTACTTC
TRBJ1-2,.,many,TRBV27,CASSFPGEGYTF,TGTGCCAGCAGTTTTCCAGGGGAAGGCTACACCTTC
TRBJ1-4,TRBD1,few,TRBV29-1,CSVAGGGEKLFF,TGCAGCGTTGCAGGGGGCGGTGAAAAACTGTTTTTT
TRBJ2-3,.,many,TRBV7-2,CASSSRGAGVSPPYF,TGTGCCAGCAGCTCTCGAGGAGCCGGGGTCTCCCCCCCGTATTTT
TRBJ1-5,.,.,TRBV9,CASSVSASSQPQHF,TGTGCCAGCAGCGTATCAGCTAGCAGTCAGCCCCAGCATTTT
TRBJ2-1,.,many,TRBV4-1,CASSLRAPWDEQFF,TGCGCCAGCAGCCTGCGGGCCCCGTGGGATGAGCAGTTCTTC
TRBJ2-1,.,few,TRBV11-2,CASSSSYSASSYNEQFF,TGTGCCAGCAGCTCCTCCTACTCGGCGAGCTCCTACAATGAGCAGTTCTTC
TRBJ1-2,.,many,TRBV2,CASSELEQGGYGYTF,TGTGCCAGCAGTGAACTTGAACAGGGTGGCTATGGCTACACCTTC
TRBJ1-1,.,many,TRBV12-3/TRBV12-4,CASSLVQGGTEAFF,TGTGCCAGCAGTTTAGTACAGGGTGGAACTGAAGCTTTCTTT
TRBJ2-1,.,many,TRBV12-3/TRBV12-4,CASTLLKEQFF,TGTGCCAGCACCCTTCTAAAGGAGCAGTTCTTC
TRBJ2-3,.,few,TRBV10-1,CASSLQIADTQYF,TGCGCCAGCAGTCTACAGATCGCAGATACGCAGTATTTT
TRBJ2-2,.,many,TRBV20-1,CSARPTWTIQGELFF,TGCAGTGCTAGGCCTACTTGGACAATCCAGGGGGAGCTGTTTTTT
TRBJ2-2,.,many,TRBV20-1,CSATHSFSTAGELFF,TGCAGTGCTACCCACTCATTTTCGACAGCCGGGGAGCTGTTTTTT
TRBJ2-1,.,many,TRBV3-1,CASSQGRGTHNEQFF,TGTGCCAGCAGCCAAGGGCGGGGAACTCACAATGAGCAGTTCTTC
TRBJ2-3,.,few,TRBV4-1,CASSQGWGYSTDTQYF,TGCGCCAGCAGCCAAGGCTGGGGTTATAGCACAGATACGCAGTATTTT
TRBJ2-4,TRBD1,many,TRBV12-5,CASGLVLTTSDRVRKNIQYF,TGTGCTAGTGGTTTGGTCCTAACAACCTCGGACAGGGTTAGAAAAAACATTCAGTACTTC
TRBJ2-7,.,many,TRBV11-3,CASSLRGGSYEQYF,TGTGCCAGCAGCTTACGGGGTGGTAGCTACGAGCAGTACTTC
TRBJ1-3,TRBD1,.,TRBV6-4,CASRNLQGQAGNTIYF,TGTGCCAGCAGGAACCTACAGGGGCAAGCCGGAAACACCATATATTTT
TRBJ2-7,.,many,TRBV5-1,CASSTVGYYEQYF,TGCGCCAGCAGCACAGTGGGTTACTACGAGCAGTACTTC
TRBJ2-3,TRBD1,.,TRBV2,CASSEQGQGTDTQYF,TGTGCCAGCAGTGAACAGGGACAGGGCACAGATACGCAGTATTTT
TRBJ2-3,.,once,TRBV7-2,CASSLSCPGTDTQYF,TGTGCCAGCAGCTTGAGCTGCCCCGGGACAGATACGCAGTATTTT
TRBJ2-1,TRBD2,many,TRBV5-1,CASSPRVSGGNNEQFF,TGCGCCAGCAGCCCCCGGGTTAGCGGGGGTAACAATGAGCAGTTCTTC
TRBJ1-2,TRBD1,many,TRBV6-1,CASRGDRPYGYTF,TGTGCCAGCAGAGGGGACAGACCCTATGGCTACACCTTC
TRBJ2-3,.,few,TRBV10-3,CAIRLNREGPDTQYF,TGTGCCATCAGACTAAACAGGGAAGGTCCAGATACGCAGTATTTT
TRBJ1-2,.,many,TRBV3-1,CASSQAGDANYGYTF,TGTGCCAGCAGCCAAGCGGGGGATGCTAACTATGGCTACACCTTC
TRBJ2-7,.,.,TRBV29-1,CSVGDWTAVSYEQYF,TGCAGCGTTGGGGATTGGACAGCGGTCTCCTACGAGCAGTACTTC
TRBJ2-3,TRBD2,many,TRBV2,CASCRQCIGTSTDAQYF,TGTGCCAGCTGTCGACAGTGTATTGGGACTAGCACAGATGCGCAGTATTTT
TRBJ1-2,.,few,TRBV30,CAWGYGTNYGYTF,TGTGCCTGGGGCTACGGCACTAACTATGGCTACACCTTC
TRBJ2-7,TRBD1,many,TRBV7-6,CASSLGQGDLWEQYF,TGTGCCAGCAGCTTGGGTCAGGGGGATCTTTGGGAGCAGTACTTC
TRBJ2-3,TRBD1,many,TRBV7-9,CASWRTGGSTDTQYF,TGTGCCAGCTGGCGGACAGGGGGCTCCACAGATACGCAGTATTTT
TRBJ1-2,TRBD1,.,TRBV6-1,CASSSGRTGRILTF,TGTGCCAGCAGTAGTGGTCGGACAGGTCGCATTTTGACCTTC
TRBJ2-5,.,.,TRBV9,CASSVGAGYRGETQYF,TGTGCCAGCAGCGTAGGAGCCGGCTACCGTGGGGAGACCCAGTACTTC
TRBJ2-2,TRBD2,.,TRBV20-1,CSAEREWELFF,TGCAGTGCTGAGCGGGAGTGGGAGCTGTTTTTT